This T cell receptor (beta chain) was recorded in a study of Graves' ophthalmopathy and Graves' hyperthyroidism. Study details: Stable hyperthyroidism was defined by absence of ophthalmopathy within 18 months of follow-up.

Additional autoimmune diseases, uncontrolled infections, pregnancy or lactation disqualified patients. RNA transcripts were the source from which TCR beta CDR3 regions were amplified. RT-PCR in the first round used HTBI primers; a second-round multiplex PCR followed. One entry per CDR3 protein, called by TCRdb with MiXCR from the multiplex PCR reads. Among about 550,000 distinct CDR3 sequences, 35% to 45% were seen once, and the ten largest hold 4% to 5%. Study observations and caveats: Also, most clonotypes expanded in the thyroid above 0.001 frequency appeared in blood.

As to this clonotype: The antigen remains undetermined.

Per germline, CDR1 SNHLY and CDR2 FYNNEI. The CDR3 consists of 18 residues. With 5 bases clipped from V and 0 bases from J, the junction kept 10 bases outside the gene matches. This clonotype originated in an adult man with Graves' hyperthyroidism. The V gene is TRBV2, the J gene TRBJ2-6; 7 bases match TRBD1. The specimen sequenced was peripheral blood or thyroid tissue (not recorded which). The CDR3 here is CASSRGTGVSSGANVLTF. As DNA, the CDR3 is TGTGCCAGCAGTAGGGGAACAGGGGTTAGCTCTGGGGCCAACGTCCTGACTTTC.